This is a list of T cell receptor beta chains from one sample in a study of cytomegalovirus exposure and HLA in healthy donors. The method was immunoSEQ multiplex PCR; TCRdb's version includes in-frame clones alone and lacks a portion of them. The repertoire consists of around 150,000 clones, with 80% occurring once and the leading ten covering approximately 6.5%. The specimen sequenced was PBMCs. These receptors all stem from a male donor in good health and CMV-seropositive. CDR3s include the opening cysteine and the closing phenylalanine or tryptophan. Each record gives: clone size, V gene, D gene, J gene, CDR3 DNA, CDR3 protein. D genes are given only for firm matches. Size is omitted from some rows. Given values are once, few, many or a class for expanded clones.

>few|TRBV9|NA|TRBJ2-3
TGTGCCAGCAGCGTAGAACCAGGGGACGATACGCAGTATTTT
CASSVEPGDDTQYF
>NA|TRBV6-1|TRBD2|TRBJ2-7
TGTGCCAGCAGTGACGAGGTAGCGGGACCCAGCTACGAGCAGTACTTC
CASSDEVAGPSYEQYF
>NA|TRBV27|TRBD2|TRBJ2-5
TGTGCCAGCAGCCGTGATCTTAGCGGGAGCAAAGAGACCCAGTACTTC
CASSRDLSGSKETQYF
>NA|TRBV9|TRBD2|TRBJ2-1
TGTGCCAGCAGCGTAGCGTCTGGACTAGGCGAGTACAATGAGCAGTTCTTC
CASSVASGLGEYNEQFF
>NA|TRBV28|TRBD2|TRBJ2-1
TGTGCCAGCAGTTTCATAGGACTAGCGAGCTACAATGAGCAGTTCTTC
CASSFIGLASYNEQFF
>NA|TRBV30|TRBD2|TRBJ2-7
TGTGCCTGGAGTGTACCAGCGGGAGTCTACGAGCAGTACTTC
CAWSVPAGVYEQYF
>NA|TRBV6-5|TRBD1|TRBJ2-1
TGTGCCAGCAGTGTACAGGGGGCGGGGCAGTTCTTC
CASSVQGAGQFF
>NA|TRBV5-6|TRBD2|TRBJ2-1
TGTGCCAGCAGCTTGGGGACTAGCGGGAGTGAGCAGTTCTTC
CASSLGTSGSEQFF
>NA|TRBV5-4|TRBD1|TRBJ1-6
TGTGCCAGCAGCGAATCCGACAGGGGGTACTCACCCCTCCACTTT
CASSESDRGYSPLHF
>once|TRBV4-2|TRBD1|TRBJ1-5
TGTGCCAGCAGCCAAGATAGGAGCACAGGGGTGTTTCAGCCCCAGCATTTT
CASSQDRSTGVFQPQHF
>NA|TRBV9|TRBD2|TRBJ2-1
TGTGCCAGCAGCGAAGGTAGCGGGGACTACAATGAGCAGTTCTTC
CASSEGSGDYNEQFF
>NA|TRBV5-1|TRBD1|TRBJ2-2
TGCGCCAGCAGCTTGGCCGGGACAGGGAGCACCGGGGAGCTGTTTTTT
CASSLAGTGSTGELFF
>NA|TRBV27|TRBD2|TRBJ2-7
TGTGCCAGCAGTCCCCTAGCGGGTCCCTACGAGCAGTACTTC
CASSPLAGPYEQYF
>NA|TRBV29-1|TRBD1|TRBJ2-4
TGCAGCGTTGAAGAACACAGGGGTGAGGACATTCAGTACTTC
CSVEEHRGEDIQYF
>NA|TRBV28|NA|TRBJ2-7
TGTGCCAGCAGTTTCGGTCCCAGGGCCGTGTACGAGCAGTACTTC
CASSFGPRAVYEQYF
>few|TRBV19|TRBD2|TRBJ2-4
TGTGCCAGTAGTATGTTTGCTAGCGGGAGCTTGATGAACATTCAGTACTTC
CASSMFASGSLMNIQYF
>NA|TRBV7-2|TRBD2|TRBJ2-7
TGTGCCAGCAGCCAGACGAGCGGGAGTTTGGAGCAGTACTTC
CASSQTSGSLEQYF
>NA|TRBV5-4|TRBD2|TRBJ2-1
TGTGCCAGCAGCCTGGGGGGCGGGAGGGCCAATGAGCAGTTCTTC
CASSLGGGRANEQFF
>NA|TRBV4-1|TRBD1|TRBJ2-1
TGCGCCAGCAGCCACCGGGACAGGGGGCTAGCGCTCTACAATGAGCAGTTCTTC
CASSHRDRGLALYNEQFF
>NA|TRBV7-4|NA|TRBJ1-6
TGTGCCAGCAGCTTAGTCGGGGAATACAGGGCCCACTCACCCCTCCACTTT
CASSLVGEYRAHSPLHF
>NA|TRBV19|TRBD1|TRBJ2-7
TGTGCCAGTAGTACCTACAGGGGCTCCTACGAGCAGTACTTC
CASSTYRGSYEQYF
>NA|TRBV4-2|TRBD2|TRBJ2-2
TGTGCCAGCAGCCCCCTAGCGGGAGGCACCGGGGAGCTGTTTTTT
CASSPLAGGTGELFF
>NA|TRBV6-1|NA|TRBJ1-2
TGTGCCAGCAGCCGACAGGAGTTCTATGGCTACACCTTC
CASSRQEFYGYTF
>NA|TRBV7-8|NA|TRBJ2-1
TGTGCCAGCAGCCCCACAAGCTCCTACAATGAGCAGTTCTTC
CASSPTSSYNEQFF